This paragraph covers one T cell receptor (beta chain) sequence. The antigen remains unidentified. The data derive from a study of blood T cells in healthy people across ages. Study-level points and caveats: More naive CD4+ cells and higher diversity were found in long-lived than in aged donors.

Germline values: CDR1 MGHDK, CDR2 SYGVNS. V gave up 2 bases and J gave up 5 bases, with 15 bases separating them. The length of the CDR3 is 16 residues. Sample-barcoded 5' priming and a J-beta primer mix drove a second PCR of roughly 7 to 11 cycles. MiXCR, run by TCRdb on the 5' RACE reads, gives a single entry per CDR3 protein. The table includes about 620,000 distinct CDR3 sequences, approximately 52% detected once. Sequencing was carried out using blood. The TCR comes from an elderly woman in good health. The chain has TRBV25-1 and TRBJ1-4; D not certain. DNA for the CDR3: TGTGCCAGCAGTGAACACAGACCGGACCCGAATGAAAAACTGTTTTTT. The encoded protein is CASSEHRPDPNEKLFF.